This T cell receptor (beta chain) was sequenced during a study of T cells in Graves' hyperthyroidism and ophthalmopathy. Overall study results and limits: Stable hyperthyroidism and ophthalmopathy were separated using 13 V-J signatures. Among clonotypes expanded in thyroid above 0.001, most were also found in blood.

CDR1 is SGHAT, CDR2 FQDESV, per germline (reference sequence). The CDR3 sequence is 15 residues long. After removal of 5 bases from V and 0 bases from J, the junction contained 6 bases not matched to a gene. TCR beta CDR3 regions were amplified from RNA transcripts. Researchers ran a first-round RT-PCR on the TCR CDR3 using the HTBI primer set. TCRdb recomputed calls from the multiplex PCR reads with MiXCR, one row per CDR3 protein. Here the sample spans about 350,000 distinct CDR3 sequences, approximately 18% being singletons. At least ten counts were recorded for this clonotype. No antigen is known for it.

Sequencing used blood. This chain connects TRBV11-1 to TRBJ1-1; 7 bases match TRBD1. The clonotype comes from a woman aged 25 to 39 with Graves' hyperthyroidism that later progressed to Graves' ophthalmopathy. The CDR3 is CASSAGTAVNTEAFF. DNA for the CDR3: TGTGCCAGCAGCGCCGGGACAGCGGTGAACACTGAAGCTTTCTTT.